This passage covers 2 T cell receptor beta chains from one sample sequenced in a study of blood T cell repertoires in COVID-19. The protocol was immunoSEQ multiplex PCR, while the TCRdb copy is restricted to in-frame clones and leaves out a portion. The sample lists approximately 180,000 clones; 60% to 80% were seen once. The source material was peripheral blood. The receptors were sampled from a woman aged 70-85 years with acute or convalescent COVID-19.

V gene TRBV19 combines with J gene TRBJ1-5; 11 bases are a match to TRBD1. The CDR3 contains 15 residues. CDR1 LNHDA and CDR2 SQIVND come from the germline V gene (reference sequence). V trimming: 5 bases; J trimming: 8 bases; junction bases outside the gene matches: 8. The CDR3 nucleotides read TGTGCCAGTAGTGATGGACAGGGGGCAAGGAAGCCCCAGCATTTT. As protein: CASSDGQGARKPQHF.

The genes are TRBV6-5 and TRBJ1-5; a possible D gene is TRBD1 (6 bases). The CDR3 covers 14 residues. Trimming took 2 bases from V and 9 from J, leaving 14 bases between them. Germline CDR1 is MNHEY and CDR2 is SVGAGI. The CDR3: CASSYGAGASPQHF. In DNA form, the CDR3 reads TGTGCCAGCAGTTACGGGGCAGGGGCCTCGCCCCAGCATTTT.